The 4 T cell receptor beta chains in this list originate from one sample, sequenced in a study of T cells in Graves' hyperthyroidism and ophthalmopathy. TCR beta CDR3 sequences were amplified from RNA transcripts. Carried out on the TCR CDR3, a first-round RT-PCR used the HTBI primer set. From the multiplex PCR reads, TCRdb called clonotypes with MiXCR, one entry per CDR3 protein. The sample lists roughly 300,000 distinct CDR3 sequences; 18% were seen once. Sample: blood. These receptors were taken from a woman aged 45-60 years with Graves' hyperthyroidism.

This clonotype has ten or more counts. This rearrangement joins TRBV12-3 or TRBV12-4 to TRBJ2-7, with a weak D call TRBD2 (5 bases). The CDR3 runs 15 residues. V was shortened by 5 bases and J by 0 bases, with 14 bases between the two germline ends. CDR3 region: CASSLGVAVSYEQYV. Here the CDR3 DNA reads TGTGCCAGCAGTCTCGGGGTGGCAGTCTCCTACGAGCAGTACGTC.

This clonotype showed up many times. The rearrangement uses TRBV5-1 and TRBJ2-1; D gene ambiguous. Germline CDR1 is SGHRS and CDR2 is YFSETQ. The V and J ends lost 6 bases and 6 bases respectively, with 16 bases between them. This CDR3 is 14 amino acids long. CDR3 residues: CASMMSYSLNEQFF. CDR3 nucleotides: TGCGCCAGCATGATGAGCTACTCACTCAATGAGCAGTTCTTC.

This clonotype was recorded many times. This sequence joins TRBV30 and TRBJ2-7; the D is unclear. CDR1 and CDR2 from the germline V gene are GTSNPN and SVGIG (reference sequence). This CDR3 contains 12 residues. V lost 2 bases to trimming and J lost 2 bases, with 7 bases between them. The CDR3: CAWSRQAYEQYF. DNA of the CDR3: TGTGCCTGGAGTCGGCAGGCCTACGAGCAGTACTTC.

This chain joins TRBV28 and TRBJ2-3; either TRBD1 or TRBD2 may supply D (5 bases each). The CDR3 is 13 residues long. Trimming removed 5 bases from V and 6 bases from J, with 12 bases in between. CDR1 and CDR2 (germline): MDHEN, SYDVKM. The CDR3 DNA is TGTGCCAGCAGTCCAAGGGGAGAGGATACGCAGTATTTT. It yields the protein CASSPRGEDTQYF.